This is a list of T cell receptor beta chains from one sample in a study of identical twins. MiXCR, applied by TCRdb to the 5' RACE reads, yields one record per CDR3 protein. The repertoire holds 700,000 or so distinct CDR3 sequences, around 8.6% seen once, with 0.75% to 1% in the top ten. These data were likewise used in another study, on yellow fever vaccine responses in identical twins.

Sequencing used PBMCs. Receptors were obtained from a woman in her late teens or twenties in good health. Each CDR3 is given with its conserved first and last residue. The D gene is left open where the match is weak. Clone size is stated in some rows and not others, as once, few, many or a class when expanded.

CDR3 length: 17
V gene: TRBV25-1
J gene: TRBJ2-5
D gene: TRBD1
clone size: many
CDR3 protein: CASSESIRQGDQETQYF
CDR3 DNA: TGTGCCAGCAGTGAATCTATAAGACAGGGCGACCAAGAGACCCAGTACTTC

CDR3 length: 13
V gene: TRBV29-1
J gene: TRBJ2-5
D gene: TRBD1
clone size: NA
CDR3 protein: CSVESGGGETQYF
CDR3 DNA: TGCAGCGTTGAATCAGGGGGCGGGGAGACCCAGTACTTC

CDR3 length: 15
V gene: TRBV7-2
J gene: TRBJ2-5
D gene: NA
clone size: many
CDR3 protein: CASSLWAGVRETQYF
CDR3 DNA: TGTGCCAGCAGCTTATGGGCAGGGGTGAGAGAGACCCAGTACTTC

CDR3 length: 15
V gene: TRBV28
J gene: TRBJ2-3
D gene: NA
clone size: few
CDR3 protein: CASSWGPDSTDTQYF
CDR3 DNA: TGTGCCAGCAGTTGGGGACCCGATAGCACAGATACGCAGTATTTT

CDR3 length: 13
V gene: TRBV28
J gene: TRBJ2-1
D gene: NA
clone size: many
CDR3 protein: CASRETVANEQFF
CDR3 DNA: TGTGCCAGCAGGGAGACAGTGGCCAATGAGCAGTTCTTC

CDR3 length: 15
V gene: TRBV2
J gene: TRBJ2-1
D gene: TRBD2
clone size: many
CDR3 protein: CASRDRASGGNEQFF
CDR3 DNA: TGTGCCAGCAGAGACCGGGCTAGCGGGGGCAATGAGCAGTTCTTC

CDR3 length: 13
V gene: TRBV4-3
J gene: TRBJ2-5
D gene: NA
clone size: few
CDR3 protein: CASSLEGGGSQYF
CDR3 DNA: TGCGCCAGCAGCCTTGAGGGGGGGGGTTCCCAGTACTTC

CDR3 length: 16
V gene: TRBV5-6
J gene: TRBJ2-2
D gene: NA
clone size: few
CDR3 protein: CASSLAPPQNTGELFF
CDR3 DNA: TGTGCCAGCAGCTTGGCACCCCCCCAGAACACCGGGGAGCTGTTTTTT

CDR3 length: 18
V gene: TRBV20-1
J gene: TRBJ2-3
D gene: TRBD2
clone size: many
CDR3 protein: CSARVVGGLAGFTDTQYF
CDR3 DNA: TGCAGTGCTAGGGTGGTCGGAGGACTAGCGGGATTCACAGATACGCAGTATTTT

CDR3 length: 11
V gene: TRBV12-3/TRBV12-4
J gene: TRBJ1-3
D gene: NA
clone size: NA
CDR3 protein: CASSLRGSIYF
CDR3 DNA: TGTGCCAGCAGTTTGAGAGGGTCCATATATTTT

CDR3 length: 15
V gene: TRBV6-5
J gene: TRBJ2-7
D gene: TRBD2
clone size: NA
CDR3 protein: CASSSRGLAVYEQYF
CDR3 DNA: TGTGCCAGCAGTTCCAGGGGACTAGCGGTCTACGAGCAGTACTTC

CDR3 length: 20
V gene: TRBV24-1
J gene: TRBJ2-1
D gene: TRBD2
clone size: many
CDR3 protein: CATSDSGLAGTPSSYNEQFF
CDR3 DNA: TGTGCCACCAGTGACTCCGGACTAGCGGGGACACCGAGCTCCTACAATGAGCAGTTCTTC

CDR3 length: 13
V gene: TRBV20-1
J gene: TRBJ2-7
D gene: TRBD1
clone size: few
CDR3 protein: CSAREDRGYEQYF
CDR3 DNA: TGCAGTGCTAGAGAGGACAGGGGCTACGAGCAGTACTTC

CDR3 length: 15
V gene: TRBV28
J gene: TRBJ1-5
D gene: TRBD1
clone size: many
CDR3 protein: CASSLTGGAGQPQHF
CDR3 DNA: TGTGCCAGCAGCTTGACAGGGGGCGCGGGTCAGCCCCAGCATTTT

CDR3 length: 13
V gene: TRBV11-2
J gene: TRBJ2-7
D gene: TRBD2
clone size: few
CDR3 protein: CASSGEGTYEQYF
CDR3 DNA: TGTGCCAGCAGCGGGGAGGGGACCTACGAGCAGTACTTC